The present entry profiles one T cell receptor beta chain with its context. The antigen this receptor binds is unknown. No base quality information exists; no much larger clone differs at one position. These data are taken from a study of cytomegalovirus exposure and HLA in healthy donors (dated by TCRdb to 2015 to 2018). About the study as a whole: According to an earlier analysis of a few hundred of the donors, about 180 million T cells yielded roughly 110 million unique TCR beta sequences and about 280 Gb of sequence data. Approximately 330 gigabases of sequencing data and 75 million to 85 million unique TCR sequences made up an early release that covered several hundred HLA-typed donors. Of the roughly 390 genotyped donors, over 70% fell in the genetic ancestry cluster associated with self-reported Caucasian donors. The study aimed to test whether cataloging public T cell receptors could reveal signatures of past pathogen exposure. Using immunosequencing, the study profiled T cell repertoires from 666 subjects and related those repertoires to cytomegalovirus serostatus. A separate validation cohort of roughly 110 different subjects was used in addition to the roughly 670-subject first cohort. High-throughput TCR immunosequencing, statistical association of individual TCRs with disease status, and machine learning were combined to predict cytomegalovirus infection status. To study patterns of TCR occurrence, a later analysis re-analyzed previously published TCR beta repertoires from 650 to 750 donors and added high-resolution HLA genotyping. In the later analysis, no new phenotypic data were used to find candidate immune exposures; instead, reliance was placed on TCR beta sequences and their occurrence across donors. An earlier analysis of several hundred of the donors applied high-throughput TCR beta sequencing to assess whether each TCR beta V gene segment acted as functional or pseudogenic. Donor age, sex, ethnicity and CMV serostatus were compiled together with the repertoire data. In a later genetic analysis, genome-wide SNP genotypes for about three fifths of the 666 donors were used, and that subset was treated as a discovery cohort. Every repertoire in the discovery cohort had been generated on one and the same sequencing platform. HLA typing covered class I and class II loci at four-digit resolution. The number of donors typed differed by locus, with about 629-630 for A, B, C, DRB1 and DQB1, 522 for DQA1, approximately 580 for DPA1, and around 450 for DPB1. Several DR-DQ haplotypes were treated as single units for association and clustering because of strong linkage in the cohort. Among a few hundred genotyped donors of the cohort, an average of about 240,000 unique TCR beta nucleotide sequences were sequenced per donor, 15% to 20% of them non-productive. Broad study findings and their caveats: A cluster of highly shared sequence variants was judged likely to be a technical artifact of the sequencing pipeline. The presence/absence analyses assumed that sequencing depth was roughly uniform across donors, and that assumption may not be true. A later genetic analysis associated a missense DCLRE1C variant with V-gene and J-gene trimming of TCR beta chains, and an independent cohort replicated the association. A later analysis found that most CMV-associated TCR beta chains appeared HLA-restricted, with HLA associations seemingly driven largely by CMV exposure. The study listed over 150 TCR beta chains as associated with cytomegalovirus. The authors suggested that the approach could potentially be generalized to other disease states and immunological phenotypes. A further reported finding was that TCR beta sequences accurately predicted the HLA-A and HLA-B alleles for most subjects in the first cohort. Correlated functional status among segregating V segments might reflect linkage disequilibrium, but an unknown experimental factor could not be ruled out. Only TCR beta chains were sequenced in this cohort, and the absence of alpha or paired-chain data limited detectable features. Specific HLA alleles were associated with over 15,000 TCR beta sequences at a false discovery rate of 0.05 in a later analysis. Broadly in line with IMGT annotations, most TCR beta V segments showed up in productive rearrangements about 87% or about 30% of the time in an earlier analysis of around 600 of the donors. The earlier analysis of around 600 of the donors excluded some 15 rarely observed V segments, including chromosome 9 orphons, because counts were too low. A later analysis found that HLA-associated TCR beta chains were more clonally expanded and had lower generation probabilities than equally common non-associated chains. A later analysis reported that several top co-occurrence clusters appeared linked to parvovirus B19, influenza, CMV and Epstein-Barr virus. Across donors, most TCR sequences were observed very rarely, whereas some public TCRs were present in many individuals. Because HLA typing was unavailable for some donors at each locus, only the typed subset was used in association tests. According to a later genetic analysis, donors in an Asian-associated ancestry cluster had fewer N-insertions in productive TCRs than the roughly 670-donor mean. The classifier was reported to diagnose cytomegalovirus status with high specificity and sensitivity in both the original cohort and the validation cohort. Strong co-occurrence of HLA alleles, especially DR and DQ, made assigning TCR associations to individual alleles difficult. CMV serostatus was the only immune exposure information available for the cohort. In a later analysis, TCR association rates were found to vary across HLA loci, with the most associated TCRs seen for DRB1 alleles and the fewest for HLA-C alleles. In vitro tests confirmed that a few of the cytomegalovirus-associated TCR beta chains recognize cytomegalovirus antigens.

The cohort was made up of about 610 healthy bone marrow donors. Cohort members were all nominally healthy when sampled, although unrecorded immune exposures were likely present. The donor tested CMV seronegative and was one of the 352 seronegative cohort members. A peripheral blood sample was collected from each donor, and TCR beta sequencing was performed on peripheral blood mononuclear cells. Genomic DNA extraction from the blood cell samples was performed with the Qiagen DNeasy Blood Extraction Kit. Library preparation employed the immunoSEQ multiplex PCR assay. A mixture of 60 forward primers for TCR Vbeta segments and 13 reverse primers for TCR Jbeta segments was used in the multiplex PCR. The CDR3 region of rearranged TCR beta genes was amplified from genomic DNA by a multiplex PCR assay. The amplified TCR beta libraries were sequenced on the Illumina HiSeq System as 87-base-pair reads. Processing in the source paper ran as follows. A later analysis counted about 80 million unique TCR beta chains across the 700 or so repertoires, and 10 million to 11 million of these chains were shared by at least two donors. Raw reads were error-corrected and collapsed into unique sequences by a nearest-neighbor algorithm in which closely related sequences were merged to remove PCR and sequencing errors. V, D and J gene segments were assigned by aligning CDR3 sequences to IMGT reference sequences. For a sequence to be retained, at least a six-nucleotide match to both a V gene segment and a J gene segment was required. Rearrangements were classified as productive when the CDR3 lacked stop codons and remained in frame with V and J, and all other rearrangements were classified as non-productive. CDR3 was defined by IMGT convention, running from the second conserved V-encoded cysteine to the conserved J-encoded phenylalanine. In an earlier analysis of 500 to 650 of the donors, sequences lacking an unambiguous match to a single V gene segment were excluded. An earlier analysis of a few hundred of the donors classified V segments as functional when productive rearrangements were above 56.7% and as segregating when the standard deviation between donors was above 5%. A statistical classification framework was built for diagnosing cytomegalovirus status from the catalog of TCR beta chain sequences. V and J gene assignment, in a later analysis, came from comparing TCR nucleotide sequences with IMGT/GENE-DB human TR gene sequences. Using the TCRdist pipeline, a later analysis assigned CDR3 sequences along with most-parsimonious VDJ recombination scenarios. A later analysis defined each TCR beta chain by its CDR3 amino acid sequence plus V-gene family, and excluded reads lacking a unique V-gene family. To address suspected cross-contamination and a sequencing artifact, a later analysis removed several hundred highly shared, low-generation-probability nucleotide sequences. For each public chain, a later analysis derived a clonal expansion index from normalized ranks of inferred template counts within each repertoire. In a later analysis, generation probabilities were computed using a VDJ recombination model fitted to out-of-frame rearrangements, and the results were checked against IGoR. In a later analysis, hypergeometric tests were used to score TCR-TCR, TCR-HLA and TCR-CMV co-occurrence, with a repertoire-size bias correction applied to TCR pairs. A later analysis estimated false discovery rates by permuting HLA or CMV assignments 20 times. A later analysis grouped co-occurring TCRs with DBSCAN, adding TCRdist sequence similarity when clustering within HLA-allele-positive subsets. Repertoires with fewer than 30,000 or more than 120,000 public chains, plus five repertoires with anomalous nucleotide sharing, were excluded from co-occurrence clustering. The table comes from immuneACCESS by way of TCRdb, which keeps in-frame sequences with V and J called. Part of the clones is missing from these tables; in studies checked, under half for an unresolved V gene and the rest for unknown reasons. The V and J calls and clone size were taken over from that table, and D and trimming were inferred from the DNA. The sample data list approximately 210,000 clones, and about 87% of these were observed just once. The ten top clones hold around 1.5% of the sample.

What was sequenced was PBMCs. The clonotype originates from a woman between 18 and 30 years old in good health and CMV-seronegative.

The CDR3 sequence is CASSLSNRVENTF. The sequenced DNA: TGTGCCAGCAGCTTGTCAAACAGGGTCGAGAACACCTTC. The receptor chain draws on TRBV7-2 and TRBJ1-2; TRBD1 is a possible D gene, resting on 6 matching bases. The CDR3 starts with the cysteine, ends with the phenylalanine, and has 13 residues. The CDR3 DNA has 39 bases and is translated from base 1. The germline V gene encodes CDR1 SGHTA and CDR2 FQGNSA. The junction carries 17 bases between V and J, which are trimmed by 3 bases and 12 bases respectively.